This T cell receptor (beta chain) came from a study of CD8 T cells in Susac syndrome. The T cells that were sequenced for TCR beta were CD8+ and CD4+ cells from blood. In the multiple sclerosis control group, patients were treatment-naive and had stable or active relapsing-remitting disease. TEMRA cells were enriched by FACS, and CD4+ and CD8+ T cells were negatively isolated. RNA in amounts of roughly 0.45 to 1 ug was reverse transcribed with random hexamers. Coverage of TCR beta CDR3 amplification by immunoSEQ multiplex PCR extended to 54 Vbeta and 13 Jbeta. One entry per CDR3 protein results from TCRdb running MiXCR on the immunoSEQ multiplex PCR reads. Of roughly 130,000 distinct CDR3 sequences listed, approximately 94% are singletons. Germline assignment: CDR1 LGHNT and CDR2 FRNRAP. This CDR3 has 14 residues. V shed 7 bases and J shed 3 bases, with 13 bases lying between them.

The receptor was isolated from a human donor with multiple sclerosis. The chain employs TRBV12-5 and TRBJ1-3; D remains unclear. The specimen was CD4+ T cells from PBMCs. The CDR3 region is CASAPRANGNTIYF. The DNA of the CDR3 is TGTGCTAGTGCCCCCCGGGCGAATGGAAACACCATATATTTT.